This TCR beta chain was found in a study of cytomegalovirus exposure and HLA in healthy donors. Findings of the study overall: In a later analysis, TCR beta V- and J-gene trimming was associated with a missense DCLRE1C variant. What was likely a sequencing artifact was a cluster of highly shared sequence variants. The study had only CMV serostatus as immune exposure information.

V was cut by 3 bases and J by 2 bases, with 14 bases left in between. The CDR3 is 15 residues long. The germline CDR1 and CDR2 sequences are SGDLS and YYNGEE. The study ran its PCR with 60 Vbeta and 13 Jbeta primers. The protocol was immunoSEQ multiplex PCR, while the TCRdb copy is restricted to in-frame clones and leaves out a portion. The profile shows more than 95,000 clones, roughly 80% of them singletons. This clone was seen once. Its target is unknown. The rearrangement links TRBV9 to TRBJ1-2, with a possible D match to TRBD1 (6 bases). The source is a female donor in good health and CMV-seronegative. Sequenced sample: PBMCs. CDR3 amino acids: CASSGGYRANYGYTF. CDR3 nucleotides: TGTGCCAGCAGCGGAGGATACAGGGCCAACTATGGCTACACCTTC.